This TCR beta chain came from a study of blood T cells in healthy people across ages (dated by TCRdb to the mid-2010s). General notes on the study: In model experiments, template switching captured roughly one uniquely barcoded TCR beta cDNA molecule for every two T cells. The study measured age-related changes in TCR beta repertoire diversity using deep sequencing normalized with unique cDNA molecular identifiers. The donors were divided into four age groups: young (average around 17 years), middle-aged (approximately 39), aged (under 70) and long-lived (about 90). For two donors (one aged 18 to 30 and one aged 80 or older), the study analyzed two additional independent replicas of 1 million unique cDNA reads from the same blood draw. To avoid experimental bias, donors of different ages were spread randomly across the sequencing lanes. General study outcomes and caveats: Because the CMV infection status of the donors was unknown, age-related changes in expanded clonotypes may potentially have been confounded. Observed TCR beta diversity per million T cells fell roughly linearly with age, and a significant reduction was already apparent by age roughly 40. Compared with the aged group, the long-lived group had more naive CD4+ T cells, fewer expanded clones and increased TCR diversity, a pattern suggesting age selection. Bulk unsorted PBMC profiling prevented conclusive comparison of naive and antigen-experienced compartments. Observed TCR beta diversity correlated strongly with the percentage of naive T cells measured by flow cytometry. Estimates of total diversity based on one million sequenced T cells were considered lower bounds and underestimates.

Library preparation was by 5' RACE. The listed sequencing device is Illumina HiSeq 2500. The second PCR ran for roughly 7 to 12 cycles and used a J-beta primer mix along with a sample-barcoded 5' primer. Each TCR beta cDNA molecule received a unique molecular identifier from a template-switch 5' adaptor carrying 12 random nucleotides. At least 2.5 million CDR3-containing paired-end reads were obtained from each sample. The Mint cDNA synthesis kit, primed by a TRBC-specific oligonucleotide, was used to synthesize first-strand cDNA from all RNA. After uracil-DNA glycosylase treatment, a first 18-cycle PCR used universal primers M1SS and BC2_uni_R on all cDNA. The published analysis was carried out like this. Each sample was normalized by randomly selecting 1 million high-quality reads, each carrying a distinct molecular identifier. Instead of being binned into consensus sequences, reads that shared molecular identifiers were thrown out. MiTCR, with a Q25 quality threshold and the strictest error-elimination algorithm, was used for CDR3 identification, clonotype clustering and error correction. A nonparametric unseen species model with Euler transformation was used to estimate a lower bound on total TCR beta diversity. TCRdb reprocessed the public reads (quality trimming at Q25 with fastp, clone calling with MiXCR) and kept in-frame beta chains. Here each entry gathers all rows of one CDR3 protein and keeps the most common genes and DNA. The V and J calls and clone size come from TCRdb's table, not from the authors' own analysis. The sample table records 550,000 to 750,000 distinct CDR3 sequences; 20% to 25% of these occur just once. Jointly, the top ten make up more than 3% of the sample.

Donors were 30 to 45 systemically healthy Caucasian individuals from Russia aged roughly 6 to 90 years. Each donor gave approximately 10 milliliters of peripheral blood, collected into EDTA-treated Vacutainer tubes. Ficoll-Paque density-gradient centrifugation was used to isolate PBMCs, with at least 7 million per sample. Total RNA, at least 5.5 micrograms per sample, was extracted from PBMCs with Trizol reagent. The percentages of naive CD45RAhigh/CD27high T cells were determined by flow cytometry on a PBMC aliquot from every donor. The CDR3, cysteine through phenylalanine, is 16 amino acids long. Just CDR3 DNA is preserved here, 48 bases in frame from base 1. Trimming removed 0 bases from V and 3 bases from J, leaving 11 bases between the germline ends. From a lookup of the germline V gene, CDR1 and CDR2 are KGHDR and SFDVKD. This clonotype was seen more than once but under ten times. Its specific antigen is unknown. No qualities accompany the bases; no much larger clone lies one base away.

The source material was blood. This TCR was sampled from a man between 65 and 79 years old in good health. The V and J genes are TRBV24-1 and TRBJ2-4; the D gene cannot be named for sure. The CDR3: CATSDLLRTFKNIQYF. The DNA sequence is as follows: TGTGCCACCAGTGATTTGTTGCGGACCTTCAAAAACATTCAGTACTTC.